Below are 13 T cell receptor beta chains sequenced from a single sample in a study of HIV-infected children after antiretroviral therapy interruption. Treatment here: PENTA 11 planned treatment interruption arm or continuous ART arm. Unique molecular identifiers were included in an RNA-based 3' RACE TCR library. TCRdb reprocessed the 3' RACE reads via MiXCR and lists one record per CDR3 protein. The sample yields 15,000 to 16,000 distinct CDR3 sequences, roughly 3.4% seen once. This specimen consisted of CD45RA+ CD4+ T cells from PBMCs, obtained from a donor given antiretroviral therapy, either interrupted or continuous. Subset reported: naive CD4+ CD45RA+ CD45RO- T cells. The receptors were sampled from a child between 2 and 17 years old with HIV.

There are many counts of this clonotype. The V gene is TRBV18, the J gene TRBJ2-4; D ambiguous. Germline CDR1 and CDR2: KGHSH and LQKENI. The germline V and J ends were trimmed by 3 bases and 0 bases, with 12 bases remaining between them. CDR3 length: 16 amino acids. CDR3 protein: CASSPPGRTAKNIQYF. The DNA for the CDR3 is TGTGCCAGCTCACCCCCCGGTAGGACAGCCAAAAACATTCAGTACTTC.

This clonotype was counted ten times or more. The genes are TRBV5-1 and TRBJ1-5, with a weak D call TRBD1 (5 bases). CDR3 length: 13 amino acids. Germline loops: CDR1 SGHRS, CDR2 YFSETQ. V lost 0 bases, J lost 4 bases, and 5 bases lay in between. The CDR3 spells CASSLAGNQPQHF. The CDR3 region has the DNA TGCGCCAGCAGCTTGGCAGGGAATCAGCCCCAGCATTTT.

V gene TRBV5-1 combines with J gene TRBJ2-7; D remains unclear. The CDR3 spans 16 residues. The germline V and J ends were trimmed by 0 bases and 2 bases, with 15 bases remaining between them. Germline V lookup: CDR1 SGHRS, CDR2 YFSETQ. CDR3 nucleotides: TGCGCCAGCAGCTTGGAATGGCGCAGGAGCCCCTACGAGCAGTACTTC. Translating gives CASSLEWRRSPYEQYF.

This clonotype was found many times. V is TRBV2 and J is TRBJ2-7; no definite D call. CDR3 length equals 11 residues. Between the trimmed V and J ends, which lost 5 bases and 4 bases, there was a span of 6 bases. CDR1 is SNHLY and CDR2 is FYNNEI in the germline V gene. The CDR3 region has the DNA TGTGCCAGCAGTCAACAGTACGAGCAGTACTTC. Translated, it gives CASSQQYEQYF.

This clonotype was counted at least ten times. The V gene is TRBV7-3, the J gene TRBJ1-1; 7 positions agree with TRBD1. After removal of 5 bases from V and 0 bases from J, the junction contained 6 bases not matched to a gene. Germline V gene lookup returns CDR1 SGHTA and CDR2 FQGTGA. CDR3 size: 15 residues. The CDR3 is CASSPQGGLNTEAFF. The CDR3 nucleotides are TGTGCCAGCAGCCCGCAAGGGGGCCTGAACACTGAAGCTTTCTTT.

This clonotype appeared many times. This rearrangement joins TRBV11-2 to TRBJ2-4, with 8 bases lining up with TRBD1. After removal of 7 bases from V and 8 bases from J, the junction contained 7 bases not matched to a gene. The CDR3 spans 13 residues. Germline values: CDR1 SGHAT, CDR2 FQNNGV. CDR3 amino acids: CASTRGQGDIQYF. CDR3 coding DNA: TGTGCCAGCACCAGAGGACAGGGAGACATTCAGTACTTC.

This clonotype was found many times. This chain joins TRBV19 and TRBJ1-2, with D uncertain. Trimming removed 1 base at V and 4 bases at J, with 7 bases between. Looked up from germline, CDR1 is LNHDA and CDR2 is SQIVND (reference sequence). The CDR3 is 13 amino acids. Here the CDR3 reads CASSIAQGYGYTF. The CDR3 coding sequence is TGTGCCAGTAGTATAGCACAAGGCTATGGCTACACCTTC.

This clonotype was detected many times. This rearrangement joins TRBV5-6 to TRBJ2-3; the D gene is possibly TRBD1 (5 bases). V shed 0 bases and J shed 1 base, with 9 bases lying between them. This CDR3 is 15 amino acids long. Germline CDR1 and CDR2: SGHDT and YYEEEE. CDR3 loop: CASSLDPTGTDTQYF. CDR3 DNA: TGTGCCAGCAGCTTGGACCCGACAGGCACAGATACGCAGTATTTT.

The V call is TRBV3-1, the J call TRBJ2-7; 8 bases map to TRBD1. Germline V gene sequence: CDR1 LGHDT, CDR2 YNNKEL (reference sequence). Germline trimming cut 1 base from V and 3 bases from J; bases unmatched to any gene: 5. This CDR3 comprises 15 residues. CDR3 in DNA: TGTGCCAGCAGCCAAGGGGGAACAGGGGGCTACGAGCAGTACTTC. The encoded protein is CASSQGGTGGYEQYF.

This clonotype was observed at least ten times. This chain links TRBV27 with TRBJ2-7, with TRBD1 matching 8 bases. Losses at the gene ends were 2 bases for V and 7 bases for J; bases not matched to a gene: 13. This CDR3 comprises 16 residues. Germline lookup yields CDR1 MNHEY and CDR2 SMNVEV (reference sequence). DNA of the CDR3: TGTGCCAGCAGTTTACTGTCTTGGACAGGGAAGGAGGAGCAGTACTTC. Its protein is CASSLLSWTGKEEQYF.

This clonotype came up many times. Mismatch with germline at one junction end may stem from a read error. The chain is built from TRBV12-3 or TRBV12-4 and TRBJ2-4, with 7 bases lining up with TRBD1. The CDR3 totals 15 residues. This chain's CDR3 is CASSLGDSSQNTLYF. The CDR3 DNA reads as TGTGCCAGCAGTTTAGGGGACAGTAGTCAAAACACCTTGTACTTT.

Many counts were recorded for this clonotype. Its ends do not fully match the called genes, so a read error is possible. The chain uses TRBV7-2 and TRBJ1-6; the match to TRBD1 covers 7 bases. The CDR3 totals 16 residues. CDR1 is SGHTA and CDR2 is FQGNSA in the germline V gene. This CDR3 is CVSSLDRVPYNSPLHF. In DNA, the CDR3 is TGTGTCAGCAGCTTAGACAGGGTCCCCTATAATTCACCCCTCCACTTT.

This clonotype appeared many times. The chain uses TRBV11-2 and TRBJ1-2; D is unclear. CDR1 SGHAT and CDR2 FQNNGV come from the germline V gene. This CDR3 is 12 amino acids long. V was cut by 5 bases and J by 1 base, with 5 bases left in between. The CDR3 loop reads CASSHGNYGYTF. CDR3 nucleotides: TGTGCCAGCAGCCATGGTAACTATGGCTACACCTTC.